This section outlines one T cell receptor beta chain sequence together with its context. Its antigen is still unknown. CD45RO-negative cells were positively selected for CCR7, leaving out terminally differentiated effector memory CD45RA+ cells. This entry comes from a study of shared clonotypes between healthy human individuals. In the study overall: Those who served as donors were a couple of women and a few men between the ages of 18 and 49. Study-level points and caveats: Naive subsets generally had larger estimated richness than memory subsets. Sampling used blood alone; tissue repertoires probably differ.

Several immunoSEQ plates received, in even portions, the genomic DNA of each subset. Clones were read by immunoSEQ multiplex PCR, and TCRdb kept only the in-frame ones, dropping some. The top ten hold more than 1.5% of the sample, which has around 1.9 million clones, roughly 91% seen once. CDR3 length equals 13 residues. The V gene's germline CDR1 is SGHDN and CDR2 FVKESK. The J segment lost 5 bases and the V segment lost 3 bases, leaving 4 bases of the junction unmatched. The chain combines TRBV14 with TRBJ2-7; 7 bases map to TRBD2. Sample: naive CD8+ T cells from PBMCs. This receptor was taken from a young man in good health. Some clones in this sample may be carry-over from other donors' samples. CDR3 in amino acids: CASSQRERHEQYF. Written as DNA, the CDR3 is TGTGCCAGCAGCCAGCGGGAGCGACACGAGCAGTACTTC.